One and the same sample provided the 15 T cell receptor beta chains below, sequenced in a study of blood T cell repertoires in COVID-19 (TCRdb year 2020). The library relied on the immunoSEQ multiplex PCR assay. The clones in this table, taken by TCRdb from immuneACCESS, are in-frame only. Not every clone is retained; where verified, under half of the shortfall comes from an unresolved V gene, and the cause of the rest is unknown. Recorded for this sample are about 310,000 clones; nearly 90% of them occurred a single time. Around 4.5% of the sample belongs to the ten largest clones. The source material was PBMCs or T cells enriched from blood (not recorded which). These receptors were collected from a woman under 30 with acute COVID-19.

This clone was detected only a few times. The chain has TRBV29-1 and TRBJ1-2; no clear D gene. The germline gives CDR1 SQVTM, CDR2 ANQGSEA. This CDR3 region has 12 residues. V was cut by 4 bases and J by 7 bases, with 13 bases left in between. The CDR3 region has the DNA TGCAGCGTTGTTATAAGCGGGCTTGGCTACACCTTC. Translation: CSVVISGLGYTF. Using reference TRBV29-1 and TRBJ1-2 for the parts outside the CDR3, the full variable domain is SAVISQKPSRDICQRGTSLTIQCQVDSQVTMMFWYRQQPGQSLTLIATANQGSEATYESGFVIDKFPISRPNLTFSTLTVSNMSPEDSSIYLCSVVISGLGYTFGSGTRLTVV.

This sequence joins TRBV19 and TRBJ1-5, with TRBD1 matching over 10 bases. Losses at the gene ends were 5 bases for V and 4 bases for J; bases not matched to a gene: 5. The CDR3 is made up of 15 amino acids. Germline V lookup: CDR1 LNHDA, CDR2 SQIVND (reference sequence). CDR3 bases: TGTGCCAGTAGTTCAAGGACAGGGGGAAATCAGCCCCAGCATTTT. It codes for CASSSRTGGNQPQHF.

V is TRBV11-2 and J is TRBJ1-1; 7 nucleotides match TRBD1. This CDR3 spans 16 amino acids. Germline V CDR1 and CDR2: SGHAT, FQNNGV. V gave up 1 base and J gave up 2 bases; unmatched junction bases: 7. In DNA form, the CDR3 reads TGTGCCAGCAGCTTAGTAGGGACAGTTGTTAACACTGAAGCTTTCTTT. Its protein is CASSLVGTVVNTEAFF.

The chain links TRBV3-1 (or the pseudogene TRBV3-2) to TRBJ1-5, with D uncertain. Trimming removed 4 bases from V and 5 bases from J, with 9 bases in between. The CDR3 length is 13 residues. From germline, CDR1 is LGHDT and CDR2 YNNKEL (reference sequence). DNA of the CDR3: TGTGCCAGCAGCCGGGGAGAGTATCAGCCCCAGCATTTT. Its protein product is CASSRGEYQPQHF.

This chain connects TRBV27 to TRBJ1-5; TRBD1 aligns across 10 bases. This CDR3 comprises 15 residues. Germline assignment: CDR1 MNHEY and CDR2 SMNVEV (reference sequence). J lost 6 bases, V lost 5 bases, and 7 bases had no gene match. The DNA of the CDR3 is TGTGCCAGCAGTGCAGGGACAGGGGATGGTCAGCCCCAGCATTTT. This codes for CASSAGTGDGQPQHF.

V gene TRBV30 combines with J gene TRBJ1-1; D uncertain. The CDR3 is 13 amino acids. V dropped 0 bases and J dropped 3 bases, with 8 bases sitting between them. From germline, CDR1 is GTSNPN and CDR2 SVGIG (reference sequence). DNA of the CDR3: TGTGCCTGGAGTGTTCTGAGGGACACTGAAGCTTTCTTT. It specifies CAWSVLRDTEAFF.

This clone has a handful of counts. The chain recombines TRBV28 with TRBJ1-1, with D unclear. The V end was cut by 1 base, the J end by 6 bases, with 18 bases between. Germline V gene sequence: CDR1 MDHEN, CDR2 SYDVKM. CDR3 length: 16 amino acids. CDR3 nucleotide sequence: TGTGCCAGCAGTTTATTCCGCCCGGGAGGGTCCCCTGAAGCTTTCTTT. Translating gives CASSLFRPGGSPEAFF.

The V gene is TRBV15, the J gene TRBJ2-7, with D possibly TRBD1 on 6 matching bases. Germline loops: CDR1 LNHNV, CDR2 YYDKDF (reference sequence). Trimming pared 0 bases from V and 4 bases from J, leaving 16 bases between. The CDR3 sequence is 16 residues long. The CDR3 DNA follows: TGTGCCACCAGCAGAGACCCCCCCGAGGGGGAGTACGAGCAGTACTTC. This gives the protein CATSRDPPEGEYEQYF.

CDR3 in DNA: TGTGCCAGCAGGCGAGACACTAACACCGGGGAGCTGTTTTTT. As protein: CASRRDTNTGELFF. The chain recombines TRBV7-3 with TRBJ2-2; no definite D call. V lost 6 bases, J lost 2 bases, and 10 bases lay in between. Per germline, CDR1 SGHTA and CDR2 FQGTGA. This CDR3 is 14 amino acids long.

The chain is built from TRBV5-1 and TRBJ1-2; 8 bases match TRBD1. V trimming: 4 bases; J trimming: 8 bases; junction bases outside the gene matches: 13. This CDR3 is 15 amino acids long. In germline, CDR1 is SGHRS, CDR2 YFSETQ. CDR3 sequence reads: CASSVTGAAQRGYTF. CDR3 bases: TGCGCCAGCAGCGTGACAGGGGCCGCGCAAAGAGGCTACACCTTC.

J is TRBJ1-3 and V is TRBV14; unclear D gene. The germline V and J ends were trimmed by 6 bases and 6 bases, with 9 bases remaining between them. The CDR3 runs to 12 residues. Germline V CDR1 and CDR2: SGHDN, FVKESK. The CDR3 here is CASSWASNTIYF. In nucleotides, the CDR3 is TGTGCCAGCAGTTGGGCTTCAAACACCATATATTTT.

CDR3 sequence reads: CARVQSDNSPLHF. In nucleotides, the CDR3 is TGTGCCAGAGTACAGTCTGATAATTCACCCCTCCACTTT. The V call is TRBV7-6, the J call TRBJ1-6; D ambiguous. CDR1 SGHVS and CDR2 FNYEAQ come from the germline V gene. V lost 9 bases, J lost 5 bases, and 11 bases lay in between. CDR3 length: 13 residues. The entire variable domain, with the rest obtained from reference TRBV7-6 and TRBJ1-6, is as follows: GAGVSQSPRYKVTKRGQDVALRCDPISGHVSLYWYRQALGQGPEFLTYFNYEAQQDKSGLPNDRFSAERPEGSISTLTIQRTEQRDSAMYRCARVQSDNSPLHFGNGTRLTVT.

The chain employs TRBV19 and TRBJ2-7, with D perhaps matching TRBD2 (5 bases). The V end was cut by 3 bases, the J end by 5 bases, with 11 bases between. This CDR3 has 13 amino acids. Looked up from germline, CDR1 is LNHDA and CDR2 is SQIVND (reference sequence). DNA of the CDR3: TGTGCCAGTAGTATTCAATGGGAGAACGAGCAGTACTTC. Translation gives CASSIQWENEQYF.

This clone was detected once. V and J are TRBV19 and TRBJ2-1, with 15 bases identical to TRBD2. V lost 5 bases and J lost 7; bases outside the gene matches: 6. This CDR3 spans 16 amino acids. CDR1 is LNHDA, CDR2 SQIVND, per germline (reference sequence). CDR3 nucleotide sequence: TGTGCCAGTAGTTCGGGACTAGCGGGAGGACTAAATGAGCAGTTCTTC. Its protein is CASSSGLAGGLNEQFF.

The V gene is TRBV11-1, the J gene TRBJ2-1; TRBD2 matches at 12 bases. Germline V gene sequence: CDR1 SGHAT, CDR2 FQDESV (reference sequence). Losses at the gene ends were 6 bases for V and 3 bases for J; bases not matched to a gene: 3. The CDR3 has 15 amino acids. The chain's CDR3 is CASRSLAGGYNEQFF. DNA for the CDR3: TGTGCCAGCAGGTCACTAGCGGGAGGCTACAATGAGCAGTTCTTC. Together with reference TRBV11-1 and TRBJ2-1, the CDR3 gives the full variable domain: EAEVAQSPRYKITEKSQAVAFWCDPISGHATLYWYRQILGQGPELLVQFQDESVVDDSQLPKDRFSAERLKGVDSTLKIQPAELGDSAMYLCASRSLAGGYNEQFFGPGTRLTVL.